This entry lists 3 T cell receptor beta chains sequenced from one sample in a study of blood T cell repertoires in COVID-19. Only in-frame clones appear in the TCRdb table, and some are missing; sequencing was by immunoSEQ multiplex PCR. Of around 160,000 clones in the sample, 89% were seen once. The sample taken for sequencing was peripheral blood. The receptors originated from a man in his 60s with acute or convalescent COVID-19.

The chain is built from TRBV4-2 and TRBJ2-5; 11 nucleotides match TRBD2. Per the germline V gene, CDR1 is LGHNA and CDR2 is YNFKEQ. The CDR3 runs 15 residues. The V segment lost 8 bases and the J segment 2 bases; nucleotides outside the gene matches: 7. Here the CDR3 reads CASQPSGGNQETQYF. CDR3 bases: TGTGCCAGCCAACCTAGCGGGGGGAATCAAGAGACCCAGTACTTC.

The V call is TRBV6-5, the J call TRBJ1-1; TRBD1 is a possible D gene (5 bases). V was trimmed by 4 bases and J by 4 bases, leaving 16 bases between them. This CDR3 is 15 amino acids long. CDR1 MNHEY and CDR2 SVGAGI come from the germline V gene. The CDR3 DNA sequence: TGTGCCAGCAGTTTGACAGCACCGCGGGGCACTGAAGCTTTCTTT. This sequence encodes CASSLTAPRGTEAFF.

CDR3 nucleotide sequence: TGTGCCAGCTCACCTCGGGACACCATGAACACCGGGGAGCTGTTTTTT. Residues: CASSPRDTMNTGELFF. The chain carries TRBV18 and TRBJ2-2, with D possibly TRBD1 on 6 matching bases. This CDR3 has 16 residues. Trimming shortened V by 3 bases and J by 1 base, and 12 bases separated the two germline ends. The V gene's germline CDR1 is KGHSH and CDR2 LQKENI.